Listed here is a single T cell receptor beta chain. Its antigen is not yet known. One base away there is no much larger clone; base qualities are not given. The sample is drawn from a study of blood T cell repertoires in COVID-19 (dated by TCRdb to about 2020). Concerning the study at large: Samples covering the acute and convalescent phases of COVID-19 were provided by collaborators in the United States, Italy and Spain. The material from the prospective study consisted of cDNA or gDNA derived from T cells, B-cell-depleted T cells, or PBMCs. Deeply sampled blood TCRbeta repertoires from subjects exposed to, actively infected with, or recovered from COVID-19 were included in the dataset. The repertoires were released in a freely available public database intended as a resource for research on the immune response to SARS-CoV-2. The samples were drawn from two sources: the first 160 participants of the ongoing ImmuneRACE study, and some 1,300 subjects contributed by 6 global collaborators. Nearly every sample came with metadata listing a de-identified subject ID, COVID-19 status, age in years and sex. Where available, HLA class I and class II types were obtained from metadata supplied by the sample provider rather than from assay-based typing. Study-wide conclusions, independent of this receptor: The amount of clinical and demographic metadata varied by source and participant and was provided uncurated.

V is pared back by 5 bases and J by 9 bases, with 8 bases lying between the germline termini. CDR1 and CDR2 are drawn from the germline V gene (reference sequence): SEHNR, FQNEAQ. Counted from cysteine to phenylalanine, this CDR3 has 11 amino acids. Solely the CDR3 DNA is kept, with 33 bases framed from the first base. At one collaborating source in Seattle, patients were enrolled during active infection and were followed longitudinally through the course of disease. Whole blood was collected in K2EDTA tubes by collaborating institutions according to the institutions' own protocols. For TCRbeta analysis, collaborators shipped samples in one of three forms: frozen whole blood, isolated PBMCs, or DNA extracted from either of those sample types. TCRbeta CDR3 regions were amplified from genomic DNA using the immunoSEQ Assay, a bias-controlled multiplex PCR. Per the source publication's procedure: Nucleated cell counts per sample were estimated from amplification of reference gene primers within the assay. Sequence reads were collapsed and filtered to measure the absolute abundance of every unique TCRbeta CDR3 rearrangement. For each sample, productive Simpson clonality was calculated by taking the square root of Simpson's diversity index across productive rearrangements. The table was pulled from immuneACCESS by TCRdb, which kept in-frame rearrangements only. Such tables lose some clones; where checked, under half of the loss comes from unresolved V genes, and the rest has no known cause. That table supplies the V and J calls and clone size; D and trimming were determined from the DNA. The table for this sample lists roughly 300,000 clones; about 90% of them were counted only once. Over 9.5% of the sample is held by the ten biggest clonotypes.

The chain is encoded by TRBV7-9 joined to TRBJ2-1; perhaps TRBD1 is the D gene, with 5 bases matching. The source material was peripheral blood. This TCR derives from a woman in her twenties or thirties with COVID-19, enrolled during active disease. The nucleotides read TGTGCCAGCAGCGTGGGGCCTGAGCAGTTCTTC. This gives the protein CASSVGPEQFF.